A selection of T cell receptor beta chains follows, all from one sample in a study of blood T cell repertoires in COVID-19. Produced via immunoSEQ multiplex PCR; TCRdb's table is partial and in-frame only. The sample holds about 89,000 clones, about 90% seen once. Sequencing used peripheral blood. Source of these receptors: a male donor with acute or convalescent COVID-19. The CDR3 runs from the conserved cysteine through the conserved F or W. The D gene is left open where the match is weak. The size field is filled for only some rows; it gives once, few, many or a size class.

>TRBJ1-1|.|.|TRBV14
CASSQLRSTEAFF
TGTGCCAGCAGCCAACTCCGGTCCACTGAAGCTTTCTTT
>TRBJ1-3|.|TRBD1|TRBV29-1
CSAVDRGGNTIYF
TGCAGCGCTGTGGACAGGGGAGGAAACACCATATATTTT
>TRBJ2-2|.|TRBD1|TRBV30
CAWSLITGAGELFF
TGTGCCTGGTCCTTAATTACAGGGGCCGGGGAGCTGTTTTTT
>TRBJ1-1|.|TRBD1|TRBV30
CAWSTGTGLGGTEAFF
TGTGCCTGGAGTACTGGGACAGGGTTAGGTGGCACTGAAGCTTTCTTT
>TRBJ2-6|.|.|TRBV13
CASSLEAGTGANVLTF
TGTGCCAGCAGCTTAGAGGCGGGGACTGGGGCCAACGTCCTGACTTTC
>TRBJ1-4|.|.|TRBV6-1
CASSERGSEKLFF
TGTGCCAGCAGTGAAAGAGGGTCTGAAAAACTGTTTTTT
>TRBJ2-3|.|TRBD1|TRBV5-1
CASSAGQASTDTQYF
TGCGCCAGCAGCGCGGGACAGGCGAGCACAGATACGCAGTATTTT
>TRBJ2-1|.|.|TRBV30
CAWSVGRVEQFF
TGTGCCTGGAGTGTAGGCCGGGTTGAGCAGTTCTTC
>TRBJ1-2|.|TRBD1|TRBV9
CASNSGTEGYGYTF
TGTGCCAGCAACTCCGGGACAGAAGGCTATGGCTACACCTTC
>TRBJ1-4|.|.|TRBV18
CASSPRGTTVGEKLFF
TGTGCCAGCTCACCAAGGGGCACAACCGTCGGTGAAAAACTGTTTTTT
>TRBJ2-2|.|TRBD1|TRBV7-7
CASSFGTGQGLTGELFF
TGTGCTAGCAGCTTCGGGACGGGACAGGGATTGACCGGGGAGCTGTTTTTT
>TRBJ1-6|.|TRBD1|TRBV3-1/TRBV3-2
CASSGHRGLGSPLHF
TGTGCCAGCAGCGGACACAGGGGGCTTGGGTCACCCCTCCACTTT
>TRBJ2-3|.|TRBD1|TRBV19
CASSMTGSKLTYTDTQYF
TGTGCCAGTAGTATGACAGGGTCCAAGCTGACATACACAGATACGCAGTATTTT
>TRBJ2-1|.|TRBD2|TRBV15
CATSRDPGGENEQFF
TGTGCCACCAGCAGAGACCCCGGGGGGGAGAATGAGCAGTTCTTC
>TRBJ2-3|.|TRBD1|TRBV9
CASSVQGASADTQYF
TGTGCCAGCAGCGTACAGGGGGCTAGCGCAGATACGCAGTATTTT
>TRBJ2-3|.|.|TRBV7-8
CASSRGEGVTDTQYF
TGTGCCAGCAGCCGAGGGGAAGGGGTCACAGATACGCAGTATTTT
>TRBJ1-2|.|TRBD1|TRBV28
CASRLARDSSSNYGYTF
TGTGCCAGCAGACTCGCCCGGGACAGTTCGTCTAACTATGGCTACACCTTC
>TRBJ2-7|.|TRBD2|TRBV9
CASSVGTSGVEQYF
TGTGCCAGCAGCGTCGGGACTAGCGGGGTCGAGCAGTACTTC
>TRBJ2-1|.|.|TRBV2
CASSVLSAGRSYNEQFF
TGTGCCAGCAGTGTCCTCTCCGCGGGGAGGTCCTACAATGAGCAGTTCTTC
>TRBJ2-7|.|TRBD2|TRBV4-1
CASSRRTSGGHSYEQYF
TGCGCCAGCAGCCGACGAACTAGCGGGGGGCACTCGTACGAGCAGTACTTC
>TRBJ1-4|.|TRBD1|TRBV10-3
CAISADRGATNEKLFF
TGTGCCATCAGTGCCGACAGGGGTGCAACTAATGAAAAACTGTTTTTT
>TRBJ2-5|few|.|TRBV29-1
CSVRDTPQETQYF
TGCAGCGTGAGGGACACCCCCCAAGAGACCCAGTACTTC
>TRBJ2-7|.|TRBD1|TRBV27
CASIRITGGAFHEQYF
TGTGCCAGCATTCGGATTACAGGGGGCGCTTTCCACGAGCAGTACTTC
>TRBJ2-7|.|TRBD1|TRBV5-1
CASSPGQGAYNEQYF
TGCGCCAGCAGCCCGGGACAGGGGGCATATAACGAGCAGTACTTC
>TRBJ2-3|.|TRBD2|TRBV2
CASNLLAGSTDTQYF
TGTGCCAGCAATTTACTAGCGGGGAGCACAGATACGCAGTATTTT
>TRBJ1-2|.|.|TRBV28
CASSLGGEGADGYTF
TGTGCCAGCAGTTTGGGCGGGGAGGGCGCCGATGGCTACACCTTC
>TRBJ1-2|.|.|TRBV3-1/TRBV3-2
CASSKPDRWGGYTF
TGTGCCAGCAGCAAACCCGACAGATGGGGTGGCTACACCTTC
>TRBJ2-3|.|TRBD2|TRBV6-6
CATRGLAGTTDTQYF
TGTGCCACCAGGGGACTAGCGGGGACCACAGATACGCAGTATTTT
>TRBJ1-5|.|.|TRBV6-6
CASSYISGQPQHF
TGTGCCAGCAGTTATATATCGGGTCAGCCCCAGCATTTT
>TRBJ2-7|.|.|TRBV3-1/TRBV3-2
CASSQGQREQYF
TGTGCCAGCAGCCAAGGGCAACGCGAGCAGTACTTC
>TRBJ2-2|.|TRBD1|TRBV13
CASSLRDSPSGELFF
TGTGCCAGCAGCCTCCGGGACAGCCCAAGCGGGGAGCTGTTTTTT
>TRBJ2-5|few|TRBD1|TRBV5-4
CASSPGQGGIETQYF
TGTGCCAGCAGCCCCGGACAGGGCGGAATAGAGACCCAGTACTTC
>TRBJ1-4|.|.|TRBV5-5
CASSLVAVTNEKLFF
TGTGCCAGCAGCTTGGTGGCAGTAACTAATGAAAAACTGTTTTTT
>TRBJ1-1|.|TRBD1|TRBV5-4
CASSPPDRMGTEAFF
TGTGCCAGCAGCCCGCCGGACAGGATGGGCACTGAAGCTTTCTTT
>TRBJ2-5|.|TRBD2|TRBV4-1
CASSQEGGTSGPNF
TGCGCCAGCAGCCAAGAAGGGGGGACTAGCGGGCCCAACTTC
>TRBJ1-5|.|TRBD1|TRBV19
CASTEQGTAGPQHF
TGTGCCAGTACCGAACAGGGGACGGCGGGGCCCCAGCATTTT
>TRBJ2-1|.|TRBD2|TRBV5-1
CASSAGLAGPDYNEQFF
TGCGCCAGCAGCGCGGGACTAGCGGGGCCAGATTACAATGAGCAGTTCTTC
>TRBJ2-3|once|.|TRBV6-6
CASTQGTNRQYF
TGTGCCAGCACCCAGGGTACCAATCGACAGTATTTT
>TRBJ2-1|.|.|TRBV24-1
CATSDRTASKGYNEQFF
TGTGCCACCAGTGACCGGACAGCCTCAAAAGGTTACAATGAGCAGTTCTTC
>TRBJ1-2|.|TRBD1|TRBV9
CASSASTGTVIEGYTF
TGTGCCAGCAGCGCGTCCACCGGGACAGTAATCGAAGGCTACACCTTC
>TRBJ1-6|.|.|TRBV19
CASSMGRPEYNSPLHF
TGTGCCAGTAGTATGGGGCGTCCGGAATATAATTCACCCCTCCACTTT
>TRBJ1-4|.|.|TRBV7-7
CASSLSLTTNEKLFF
TGTGCTAGCAGCTTAAGTCTAACAACTAATGAAAAACTGTTTTTT
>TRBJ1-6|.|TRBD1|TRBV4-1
CASSQEDRDQSPLHF
TGCGCCAGCAGCCAAGAAGACAGGGATCAATCACCCCTCCACTTT
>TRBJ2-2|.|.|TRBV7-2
CASSLSGFTTGELFF
TGTGCCAGCAGCTTATCAGGGTTTACCACCGGGGAGCTGTTTTTT
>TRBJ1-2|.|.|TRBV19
CASSIGRGGNYGYTF
TGTGCCAGTAGTATCGGCCGGGGAGGGAACTATGGCTACACCTTC
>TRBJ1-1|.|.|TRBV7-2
CASSLDWDLLSTEAFF
TGTGCCAGCAGCTTAGATTGGGACTTGCTGAGCACTGAAGCTTTCTTT
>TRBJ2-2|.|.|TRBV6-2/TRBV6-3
CASSYTAGTGELFF
TGTGCCAGCAGTTACACCGCGGGCACCGGGGAGCTGTTTTTT
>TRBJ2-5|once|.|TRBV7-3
CASSLSGQETQYF
TGTGCCAGCAGTCTAAGCGGTCAAGAGACCCAGTACTTC
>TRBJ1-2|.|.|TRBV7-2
CASISRAGQGEGNYGYTF
TGTGCCAGCATCTCGAGGGCGGGTCAAGGGGAGGGAAACTATGGCTACACCTTC
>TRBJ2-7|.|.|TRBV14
CASSLTTPYEQYF
TGTGCCAGCAGCCTGACAACTCCCTACGAGCAGTACTTC
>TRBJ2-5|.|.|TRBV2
CATGEGLRGETQYF
TGTGCCACCGGGGAAGGGCTTCGGGGAGAGACCCAGTACTTC
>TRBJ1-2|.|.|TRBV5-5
CASSPSIREGGGYTF
TGTGCCAGCAGCCCCTCTATCAGGGAGGGTGGTGGCTACACCTTC
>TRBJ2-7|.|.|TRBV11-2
CASSLNPGLEQYF
TGTGCCAGCAGCTTAAATCCAGGGTTGGAGCAGTACTTC
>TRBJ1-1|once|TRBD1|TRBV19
CASGQGANLNTEAFF
TGTGCCAGCGGACAGGGGGCAAACCTGAACACTGAAGCTTTCTTT
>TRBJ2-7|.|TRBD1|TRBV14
CASSHGTDRYF
TGTGCCAGCAGCCACGGGACAGACAGGTACTTC
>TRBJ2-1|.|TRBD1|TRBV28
CASSLSAGGTGMSNEQFF
TGTGCCAGCAGTTTATCCGCGGGCGGGACAGGGATGAGCAATGAGCAGTTCTTC
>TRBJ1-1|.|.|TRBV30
CAWSVTGYGEAFF
TGTGCCTGGAGTGTTACAGGGTACGGTGAAGCTTTCTTT
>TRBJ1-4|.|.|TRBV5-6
CASSLVPGDEKLFF
TGTGCCAGCAGCTTGGTTCCAGGTGATGAAAAACTGTTTTTT
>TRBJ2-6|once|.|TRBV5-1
CASSLEGVRSLSGANVLTF
TGCGCCAGCAGCTTGGAGGGGGTCCGCTCCCTCTCTGGGGCCAACGTCCTGACTTTC